This T cell receptor (beta chain) was obtained from a study of PD-1 blockade in classical Hodgkin lymphoma. No patient escaped relapse after autologous stem cell transplantation, and brentuximab vedotin exposure varied. Negative magnetic selection isolated CD4+ T cells from thawed PBMCs. As regards this clone: What it binds is unknown.

Profiled with immunoSEQ multiplex PCR; TCRdb holds only in-frame clones, not every one. The sample has around 25,000 clones, roughly 89% seen once; the top ten hold over 1.5%. Germline V gives CDR1 GTSNPN, CDR2 SVGIG (reference sequence). The CDR3 loop spans 16 amino acids. Trimming cost V 2 bases and J 6 bases; bases outside gene matches: 8. Points from the study as a whole: Reports indicated that newly diagnosed patients had lower baseline TCR diversity than healthy donors did. Complete responders' baseline diversity resembled that of newly diagnosed patients. CD4+ TCR diversity, unlike CD8+, rose significantly by C4D1.

This clonotype was sampled from a human donor with classical Hodgkin lymphoma. The material was CD4+ T cells from blood, obtained at baseline. The chain uses TRBV30 and TRBJ1-4; 11 bases map to TRBD1. Here the CDR3 reads CAWSPTWDRGDEKLFF. In nucleotides, the CDR3 is TGTGCCTGGAGTCCAACCTGGGACAGGGGGGATGAAAAACTGTTTTTT.